Below, one TCR beta chain is given with its context. Sequence at one end of the junction differs from germline and may be a read error. The RNA input was roughly 0.45 to 1 ug, and it was reverse transcribed with random hexamers. The TCR beta CDR3 was amplified by immunoSEQ multiplex PCR across 54 Vbeta, 13 Jbeta. TCRdb re-derived calls from the immunoSEQ multiplex PCR reads in MiXCR, one entry per CDR3 protein. The data hold 75,000 to 95,000 distinct CDR3 sequences, with approximately 96% observed a single time. The CDR3 spans 13 residues. CDR1 and CDR2 from the germline V gene are SGHRS and YFSETQ. Patients with Susac syndrome met diagnostic criteria defined recently for definite or probable disease. Isolation of CD8+ and CD4+ T cells was performed negatively, whereas enrichment of TEMRA cells was done by FACS. This entry comes from a study of CD8 T cells in Susac syndrome. Study-level background: When blood was drawn, the patients with Susac syndrome were therapy-naive, on corticosteroids, or on intravenous immunoglobulin alone.

The sequence derives from a human donor with Susac syndrome. The chain employs TRBV5-1 and TRBJ2-5; a weak D match, TRBD2 (6 bases). Sequences were obtained from CD8+ T cells from PBMCs. CDR3 protein: CASSLGGQETQYF. CDR3 nucleotides: TGTGCCAGCTCACTCGGGGGCCAAGAGACCCAGTACTTC. The full variable domain, in which reference TRBV5-1 and TRBJ2-5 provide the parts outside the CDR3, is KAGVTQTPRYLIKTRGQQVTLSCSPISGHRSVSWYQQTPGQGLQFLFEYFSETQRNKGNFPGRFSGRQFSNSRSEMNVSTLELGDSALYLCASSLGGQETQYFGPGTRLLVL.